This T cell receptor beta chain was sequenced for a study of metastatic and nonmetastatic thyroid tumors. TCRdb re-analyzed the PCR reads through MiXCR. The sample includes about 25,000 clones, 20% to 25% seen only once; the top ten take 10% to 15%. Germline loops: CDR1 SGHTA, CDR2 FQGTGA. The CDR3 contains 17 residues. The germline V and J ends were trimmed by 3 bases and 1 base, with 17 bases remaining between them. As to this clone: As yet, its antigen is unknown.

Study outcomes and limitations: Malignant thyroid tumors reportedly had TCR beta diversity that was significantly higher than in benign nodules, in blood and tumor.

Nobody among the patients had been given any treatment before thyroid surgery. Sequenced material: blood. The chain employs TRBV7-3 and TRBJ2-3; D perhaps matches TRBD2 (6 bases). The origin of this receptor is a male donor with papillary thyroid cancer or a benign thyroid nodule (not recorded which). Some clones in this sample may be carry-over from other donors' samples. CDR3 nucleotide sequence: TGTGCCAGCAGCTTGGGTAGCGGTCGAGGGGGCACAGATACGCAGTATTTT. Encoded protein: CASSLGSGRGGTDTQYF.